A single sample gave rise to the 16 T cell receptor beta chains below, sequenced in a study of blood T cell repertoires in COVID-19. Data came from immunoSEQ multiplex PCR; TCRdb stores just in-frame clones and leaves some out. Among 100,000 or so clones, 90% to 95% were seen once, and the ten largest hold 15% to 20%. Sequenced input: peripheral blood. The source of these receptors is a man between 50 and 59 years old with acute or convalescent COVID-19.

This CDR3 reads CASSVTGRDTQYF. The CDR3 DNA sequence: TGTGCCAGCAGCGTTACAGGGAGAGATACGCAGTATTTT. This sequence joins TRBV9 and TRBJ2-3; D possibly corresponds to TRBD1 (6 bases). V lost 2 bases and J 5 bases, leaving 9 bases between the germline ends. The CDR3 covers 13 residues. CDR1 and CDR2 (germline): SGDLS, YYNGEE.

The chain links TRBV18 to TRBJ2-1, with D possibly being TRBD1 (6 bases). V was cut by 4 bases and J by 5 bases, with 15 bases left in between. Looked up from germline, CDR1 is KGHSH and CDR2 is LQKENI. CDR3 length equals 15 residues. The CDR3: CASSLSQGTNNEQFF. The CDR3 DNA is TGTGCCAGCTCACTCTCACAGGGAACCAACAATGAGCAGTTCTTC.

V usage is TRBV7-2 and J usage is TRBJ1-2; D perhaps matches TRBD1 (5 bases). Between the trimmed V and J ends, which lost 4 bases and 4 bases, there was a span of 13 bases. Germline CDR1 reads SGHTA; CDR2 reads FQGNSA. The CDR3 runs to 14 residues. DNA for the CDR3: TGTGCCAGCAGCTCCGGAGGGGCAACCTATGGCTACACCTTC. Translation: CASSSGGATYGYTF.

The gene calls are TRBV7-6 and TRBJ2-5; perhaps TRBD1 as D (6 bases). V lost 3 bases and J lost 3, with 11 bases in between. The CDR3 loop spans 14 amino acids. Per germline, CDR1 SGHVS and CDR2 FNYEAQ. CDR3 DNA sequence: TGTGCCAGCAGCTTCAGGGGTGGGGAAGAGACCCAGTACTTC. Amino acids: CASSFRGGEETQYF.

The rearrangement uses TRBV6-5 and TRBJ1-6; possibly TRBD1 for D (6 bases). The CDR3 is 15 amino acids. V was clipped by 5 bases and J by 8 bases, with 16 bases between them. Germline V CDR1 and CDR2: MNHEY, SVGAGI. The CDR3 here is CASSTQGGRDSPLHF. The CDR3 nucleotides read TGTGCCAGCAGTACACAGGGTGGAAGGGATTCACCCCTCCACTTT.

This rearrangement joins TRBV27 to TRBJ2-5; the D is unclear. From germline, CDR1 is MNHEY and CDR2 SMNVEV (reference sequence). Trimming left V 1 base short and J 4 bases short, with 7 bases between. The CDR3 has 13 residues. The CDR3 loop is CASSLFGAETQYF. In DNA, the CDR3 is TGTGCCAGCAGTTTATTTGGAGCAGAGACCCAGTACTTC.

The genes are TRBV28 and TRBJ1-5; 8 nucleotides agree with TRBD1. V shed 6 bases, J shed 6 bases, and the junction held 4 bases outside the gene matches. The CDR3 extends over 13 amino acids. Germline V gene sequence: CDR1 MDHEN, CDR2 SYDVKM. Written as DNA, the CDR3 is TGTGCCAGCAGCGCAGGGGGCGTTCAGCCCCAGCATTTT. Protein sequence: CASSAGGVQPQHF. Full variable domain (missing parts from reference TRBV28 and TRBJ1-5): DVKVTQSSRYLVKRTGEKVFLECVQDMDHENMFWYRQDPGLGLRLIYFSYDVKMKEKGDIPEGYSVSREKKERFSLILESASTNQTSMYLCASSAGGVQPQHFGDGTRLSIL.

The count of this clone is one. The rearrangement joins TRBV3-1 (or the pseudogene TRBV3-2) to TRBJ2-5, with 13 bases matching TRBD2. The CDR3 is 19 residues long. V was pared by 4 bases and J by 7 bases, with 18 bases of the junction left unmatched. Germline CDR1 and CDR2: LGHDT and YNNKEL (reference sequence). CDR3 residues: CASSPLRTSGGGLPGTQYF. CDR3 coding DNA: TGTGCCAGCAGCCCGCTCAGGACTAGCGGGGGTGGGCTCCCAGGGACCCAGTACTTC.

This chain links TRBV7-8 with TRBJ1-3; weak D call: TRBD1 (6 bases). Looked up from germline, CDR1 is SGHVS and CDR2 is FQNEAQ. The CDR3 length is 20 residues. The germline V and J ends were trimmed by 5 bases and 5 bases, with 31 bases remaining between them. The CDR3 protein is CASSPRLGSQGKGGRNTIYF. CDR3 coding DNA: TGTGCCAGCAGCCCCCGTTTAGGCTCACAGGGAAAGGGCGGTAGAAACACCATATATTTT.

The chain uses TRBV19 and TRBJ2-2; perhaps TRBD2 as D (6 bases). Germline V gene lookup returns CDR1 LNHDA and CDR2 SQIVND (reference sequence). V lost 4 bases, J lost 5 bases, and 11 bases lay in between. This CDR3 comprises 14 residues. The CDR3 region has the DNA TGTGCCAGTAGTAGCCAGGGAGGTACCGGGGAGCTGTTTTTT. Residues: CASSSQGGTGELFF.

The chain employs TRBV6-5 and TRBJ2-3, with D tentatively TRBD2 (5 bases). The ends were cut back, 6 bases at V and 5 bases at J, with 15 bases in the middle. CDR1 is MNHEY, CDR2 SVGAGI, per germline. The CDR3 covers 14 residues. CDR3 in DNA: TGTGCCAGCAGGGAGGACGGTACCCGAGATACGCAGTATTTT. It encodes CASREDGTRDTQYF.

The chain has TRBV18 and TRBJ1-5; 11 bases fit TRBD1. Germline CDR1 and CDR2: KGHSH and LQKENI. J gave up 7 bases and V 4 bases, and 9 bases lay outside the gene matches. The CDR3 is 16 amino acids. CDR3 protein: CASSRLGQGAEQPQHF. The CDR3 nucleotides are TGTGCCAGCTCACGACTCGGACAGGGGGCTGAACAGCCCCAGCATTTT. The whole variable domain, remainder taken from reference TRBV18 and TRBJ1-5, is NAGVMQNPRHLVRRRGQEARLRCSPMKGHSHVYWYRQLPEEGLKFMVYLQKENIIDESGMPKERFSAEFPKEGPSILRIQQVVRGDSAAYFCASSRLGQGAEQPQHFGDGTRLSIL.

This chain connects TRBV28 to TRBJ1-2; 8 positions agree with TRBD1. The CDR3 sequence is 15 residues long. Germline assignment: CDR1 MDHEN and CDR2 SYDVKM. J lost 7 bases, V lost 2 bases, and 9 bases had no gene match. CDR3 bases: TGTGCCAGCAGTTTAGCGGACAGGGATGAAGGTGGCTACACCTTC. Protein product: CASSLADRDEGGYTF.

V is TRBV9 and J is TRBJ1-1; unclear D gene. Germline lookup yields CDR1 SGDLS and CDR2 YYNGEE. V was shortened by 4 bases and J by 1 base, with 11 bases between the two germline ends. This CDR3 has 14 amino acids. The CDR3 nucleotides are TGTGCCAGCAGCCGTAGATGGGCGAACACTGAAGCTTTCTTT. Its protein is CASSRRWANTEAFF. The full variable domain, completed using reference TRBV9 and TRBJ1-1, is DSGVTQTPKHLITATGQRVTLRCSPRSGDLSVYWYQQSLDQGLQFLIQYYNGEERAKGNILERFSAQQFPDLHSELNLSSLELGDSALYFCASSRRWANTEAFFGQGTRLTVV.

The genes are TRBV9 and TRBJ2-3, with D perhaps TRBD2 (6 bases). The CDR3 totals 16 residues. CDR1 SGDLS and CDR2 YYNGEE come from the germline V gene. V gave up 1 base and J gave up 3 bases, with 15 bases separating them. CDR3 coding DNA: TGTGCCAGCAGCGTACTGGGGGACTCCGGGACAGATACGCAGTATTTT. Its translation is CASSVLGDSGTDTQYF.

The genes are TRBV5-5 and TRBJ2-1, with 8 nucleotides matching TRBD1. V shed 0 bases and J 7 bases; nucleotides not matched to a gene: 9. Germline CDR1 reads SGHKS; CDR2 reads YYEKEE (reference sequence). CDR3 length: 16 residues. This CDR3 is CASSLVIGQGGNEQFF. DNA of the CDR3: TGTGCCAGCAGCTTGGTCATAGGACAGGGTGGAAATGAGCAGTTCTTC.